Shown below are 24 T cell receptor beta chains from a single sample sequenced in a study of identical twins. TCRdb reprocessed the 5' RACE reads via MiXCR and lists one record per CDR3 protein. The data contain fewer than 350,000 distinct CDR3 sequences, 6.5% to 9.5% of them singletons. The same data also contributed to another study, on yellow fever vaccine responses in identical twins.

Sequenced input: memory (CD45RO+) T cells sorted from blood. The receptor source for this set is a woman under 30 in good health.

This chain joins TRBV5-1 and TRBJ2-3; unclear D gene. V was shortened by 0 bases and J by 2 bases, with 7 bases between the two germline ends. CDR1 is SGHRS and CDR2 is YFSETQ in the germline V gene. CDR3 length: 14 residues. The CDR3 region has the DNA TGCGCCAGCAGCTTGGCGCTCACCACAGATACGCAGTATTTT. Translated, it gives CASSLALTTDTQYF.

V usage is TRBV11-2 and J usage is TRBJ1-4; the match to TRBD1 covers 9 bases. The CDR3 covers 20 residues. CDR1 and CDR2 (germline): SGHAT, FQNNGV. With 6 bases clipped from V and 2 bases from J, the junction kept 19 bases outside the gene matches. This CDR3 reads CASSRKYPGQGFGTNEKLFF. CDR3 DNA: TGTGCCAGCAGTCGTAAATATCCGGGACAGGGATTCGGGACTAATGAAAAACTGTTTTTT.

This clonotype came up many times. The CDR3 spells CATSLTGDWQPQHF. The CDR3 region has the DNA TGTGCCACCAGTCTTACAGGGGATTGGCAGCCCCAGCATTTT. The chain links TRBV24-1 to TRBJ1-5; 7 nucleotides agree with TRBD1. Per germline, CDR1 KGHDR and CDR2 SFDVKD. This CDR3 has 14 residues. The V segment lost 6 bases and the J segment 7 bases; nucleotides outside the gene matches: 8.

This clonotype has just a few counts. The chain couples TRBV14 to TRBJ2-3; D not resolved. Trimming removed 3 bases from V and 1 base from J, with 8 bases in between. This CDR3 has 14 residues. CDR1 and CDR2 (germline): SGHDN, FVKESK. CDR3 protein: CASSQGPGTDTQYF. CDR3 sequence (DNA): TGTGCCAGCAGCCAGGGTCCGGGCACAGATACGCAGTATTTT.

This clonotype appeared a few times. CDR3 loop: CSVGSGALGYTF. CDR3 nucleotide sequence: TGCAGCGTTGGATCGGGGGCGCTTGGCTACACCTTC. The V gene is TRBV29-1, the J gene TRBJ1-2, with a possible D match to TRBD1 (6 bases). The germline V and J ends were trimmed by 4 bases and 7 bases, with 13 bases remaining between them. The CDR3 is 12 residues long. Germline V lookup: CDR1 SQVTM, CDR2 ANQGSEA.

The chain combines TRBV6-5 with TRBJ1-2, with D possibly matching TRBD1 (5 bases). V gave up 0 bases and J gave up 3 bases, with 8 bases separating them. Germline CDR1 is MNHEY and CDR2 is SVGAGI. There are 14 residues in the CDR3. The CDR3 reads CASSYSGDYYGYTF. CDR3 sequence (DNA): TGTGCCAGCAGTTACTCCGGGGACTACTATGGCTACACCTTC.

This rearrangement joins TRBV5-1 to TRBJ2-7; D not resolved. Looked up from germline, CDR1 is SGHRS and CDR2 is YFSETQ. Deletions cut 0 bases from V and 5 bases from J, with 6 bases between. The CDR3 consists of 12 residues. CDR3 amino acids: CASSLGAHEQYF. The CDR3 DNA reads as TGCGCCAGCAGCTTGGGGGCTCACGAGCAGTACTTC.

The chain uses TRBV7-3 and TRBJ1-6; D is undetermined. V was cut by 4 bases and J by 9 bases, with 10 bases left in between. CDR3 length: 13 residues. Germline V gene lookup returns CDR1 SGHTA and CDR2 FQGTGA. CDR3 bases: TGTGCCAGCAGCTCCACATCAGTTTCACCCCTCCACTTT. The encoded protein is CASSSTSVSPLHF.

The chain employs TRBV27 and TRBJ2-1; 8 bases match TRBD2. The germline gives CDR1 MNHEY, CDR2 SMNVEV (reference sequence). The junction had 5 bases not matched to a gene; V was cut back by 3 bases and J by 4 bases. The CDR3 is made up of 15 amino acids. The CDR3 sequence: CASSFRAGGYNEQFF. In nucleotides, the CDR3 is TGTGCCAGCAGTTTTAGGGCGGGGGGTTACAATGAGCAGTTCTTC.

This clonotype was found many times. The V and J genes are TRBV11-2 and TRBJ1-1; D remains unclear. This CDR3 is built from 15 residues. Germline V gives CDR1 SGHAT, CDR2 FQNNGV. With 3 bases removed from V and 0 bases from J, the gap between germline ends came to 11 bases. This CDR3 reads CASSFTTALNTEAFF. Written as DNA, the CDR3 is TGTGCCAGCAGCTTTACGACTGCCCTGAACACTGAAGCTTTCTTT.

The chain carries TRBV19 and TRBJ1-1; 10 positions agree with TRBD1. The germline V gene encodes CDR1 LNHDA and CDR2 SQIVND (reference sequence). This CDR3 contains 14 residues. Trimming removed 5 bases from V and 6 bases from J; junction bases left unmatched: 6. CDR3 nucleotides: TGTGCCAGTAGTCTCGACAGGGGGCGGCCTGAAGCTTTCTTT. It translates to CASSLDRGRPEAFF.

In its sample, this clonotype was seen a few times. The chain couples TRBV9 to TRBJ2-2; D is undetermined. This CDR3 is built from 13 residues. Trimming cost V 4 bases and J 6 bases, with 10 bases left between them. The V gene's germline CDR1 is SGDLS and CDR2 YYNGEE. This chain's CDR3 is CASSLGPPGELFF. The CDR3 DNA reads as TGTGCCAGCAGCCTAGGGCCCCCCGGGGAGCTGTTTTTT.

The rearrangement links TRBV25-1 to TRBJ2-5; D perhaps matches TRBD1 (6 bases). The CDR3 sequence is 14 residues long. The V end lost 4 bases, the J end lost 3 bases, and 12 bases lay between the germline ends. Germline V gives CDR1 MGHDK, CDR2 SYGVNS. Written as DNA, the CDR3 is TGTGCCAGCAGTGCCCCGGACAGAAAAGAGACCCAGTACTTC. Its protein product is CASSAPDRKETQYF.

This chain's CDR3 is CASSPTIRDGQFF. CDR3 nucleotide sequence: TGTGCCAGCAGCCCGACAATCCGGGACGGGCAGTTCTTC. This chain joins TRBV9 and TRBJ2-1, with D perhaps assigned TRBD1 or TRBD2 (5 bases each). V was clipped by 4 bases and J by 12 bases, with 17 bases between them. The CDR3 has 13 residues. Per the germline V gene, CDR1 is SGDLS and CDR2 is YYNGEE. Based on the CDR3 plus reference TRBV9 and TRBJ2-1, the full variable domain is DSGVTQTPKHLITATGQRVTLRCSPRSGDLSVYWYQQSLDQGLQFLIQYYNGEERAKGNILERFSAQQFPDLHSELNLSSLELGDSALYFCASSPTIRDGQFFGPGTRLTVL.

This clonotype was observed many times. In DNA form, the CDR3 reads TGTGCCAGCAGCCAGCTAGCGGGGGGTACCACAGATACGCAGTATTTT. Its translation: CASSQLAGGTTDTQYF. The genes are TRBV28 and TRBJ2-3, with 11 bases fitting TRBD2. CDR3 length: 16 residues. V was clipped by 6 bases and J by 2 bases; unmatched bases: 7. Germline CDR1 is MDHEN and CDR2 is SYDVKM.

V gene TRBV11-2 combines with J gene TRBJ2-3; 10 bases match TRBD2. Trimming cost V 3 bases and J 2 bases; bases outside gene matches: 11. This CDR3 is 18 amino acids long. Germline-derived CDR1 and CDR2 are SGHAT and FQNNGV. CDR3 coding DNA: TGTGCCAGCAGCTTGCACTCCGGACTAGCGGCATTCACAGATACGCAGTATTTT. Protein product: CASSLHSGLAAFTDTQYF.

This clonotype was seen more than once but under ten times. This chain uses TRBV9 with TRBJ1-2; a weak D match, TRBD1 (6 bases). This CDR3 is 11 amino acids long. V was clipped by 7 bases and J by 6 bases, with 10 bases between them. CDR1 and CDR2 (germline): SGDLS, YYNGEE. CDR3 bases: TGTGCCAGCGGCAAGGGGGATGGCTACACCTTC. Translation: CASGKGDGYTF.

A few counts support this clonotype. The DNA of the CDR3 is TGCAGTGCTAGAGATGGGGATATTACAGGGATTGGAAACACCATATATTTT. It is translated as CSARDGDITGIGNTIYF. The chain uses TRBV20-1 and TRBJ1-3, with D possibly matching TRBD1 (6 bases). V was clipped by 0 bases and J by 3 bases, with 18 bases between them. Germline V gene lookup returns CDR1 DFQATT and CDR2 SNEGSKA (reference sequence). The CDR3 runs to 17 residues.

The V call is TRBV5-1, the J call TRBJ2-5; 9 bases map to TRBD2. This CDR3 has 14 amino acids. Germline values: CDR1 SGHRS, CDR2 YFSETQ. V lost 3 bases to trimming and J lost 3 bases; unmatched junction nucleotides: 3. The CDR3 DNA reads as TGCGCCAGCAGCTGGGGACTAGCCGAAGAGACCCAGTACTTC. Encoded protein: CASSWGLAEETQYF. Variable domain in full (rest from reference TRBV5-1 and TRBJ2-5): KAGVTQTPRYLIKTRGQQVTLSCSPISGHRSVSWYQQTPGQGLQFLFEYFSETQRNKGNFPGRFSGRQFSNSRSEMNVSTLELGDSALYLCASSWGLAEETQYFGPGTRLLVL.

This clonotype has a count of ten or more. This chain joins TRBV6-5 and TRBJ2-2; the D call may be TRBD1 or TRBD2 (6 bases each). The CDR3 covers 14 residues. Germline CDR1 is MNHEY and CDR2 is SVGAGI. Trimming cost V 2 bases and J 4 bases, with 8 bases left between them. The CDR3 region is CASSYGGRTGELFF. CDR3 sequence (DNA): TGTGCCAGCAGTTACGGGGGGCGCACCGGGGAGCTGTTTTTT.

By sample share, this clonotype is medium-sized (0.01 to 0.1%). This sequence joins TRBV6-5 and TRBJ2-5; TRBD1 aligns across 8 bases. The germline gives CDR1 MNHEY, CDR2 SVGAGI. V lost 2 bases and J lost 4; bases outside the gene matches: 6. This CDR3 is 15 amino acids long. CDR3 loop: CASSYGQGLGETQYF. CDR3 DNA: TGTGCCAGCAGTTACGGACAGGGCCTAGGAGAGACCCAGTACTTC.

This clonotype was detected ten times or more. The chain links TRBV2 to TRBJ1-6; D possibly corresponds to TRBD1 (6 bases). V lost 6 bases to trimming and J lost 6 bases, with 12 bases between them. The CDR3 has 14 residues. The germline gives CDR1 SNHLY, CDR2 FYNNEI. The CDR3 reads CASRSDSANSPLHF. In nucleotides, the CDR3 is TGTGCCAGCAGATCGGACAGTGCTAATTCACCCCTCCACTTT. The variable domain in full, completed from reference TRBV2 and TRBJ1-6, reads EPEVTQTPSHQVTQMGQEVILRCVPISNHLYFYWYRQILGQKVEFLVSFYNNEISEKSEIFDDQFSVERPDGSNFTLKIRSTKLEDSAMYFCASRSDSANSPLHFGNGTRLTVT.

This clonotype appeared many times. In DNA form, the CDR3 reads TGCGCCAGCAGCCAAGATCGGATTGGACAGGGCACTGAAGCTTTCTTT. It specifies CASSQDRIGQGTEAFF. The V gene is TRBV4-1, the J gene TRBJ1-1, with 8 bases lining up with TRBD1. Germline values: CDR1 MGHRA, CDR2 YSYEKL. The CDR3 has 16 amino acids. The trim removed 0 bases at V and 4 bases at J, leaving 7 bases unmatched.

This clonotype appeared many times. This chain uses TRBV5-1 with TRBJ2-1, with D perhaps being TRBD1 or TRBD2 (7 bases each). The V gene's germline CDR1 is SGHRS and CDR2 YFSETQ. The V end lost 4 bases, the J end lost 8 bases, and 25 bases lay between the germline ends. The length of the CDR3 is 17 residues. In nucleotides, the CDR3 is TGCGCCAGCAGCGCCAGGGGGGGAGCGGAGGGATGGGATGAGCAGTTCTTC. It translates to CASSARGGAEGWDEQFF. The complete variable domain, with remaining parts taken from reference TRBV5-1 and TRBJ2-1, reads KAGVTQTPRYLIKTRGQQVTLSCSPISGHRSVSWYQQTPGQGLQFLFEYFSETQRNKGNFPGRFSGRQFSNSRSEMNVSTLELGDSALYLCASSARGGAEGWDEQFFGPGTRLTVL.